One sample yielded the 9 T cell receptor beta chains listed below, sequenced in a study of regulatory T cells in long-lasting Graves disease. Described time point: persistent/refractory GD, antithyroid drugs over 5 years with positive TRAb. The TCR library was made from RNA extracted from PBMCs. Combining iRepertoire HTBI primers with Arm-PCR of CDR3 regions, the authors built TCR beta libraries. One entry per CDR3 protein results from TCRdb running MiXCR on the multiplex PCR reads. Of 350,000 to 500,000 distinct CDR3 sequences detected, 21% appear once; the ten largest clones hold 14%. Sequencing was performed on peripheral blood mononuclear cells (PBMCs), taken when the disease was refractory, from a patient treated with antithyroid drugs. The receptors originated from a female donor with Graves disease.

CDR3 residues: CASSQEGPWVTGANVLTF. CDR3 DNA sequence: TGCGCCAGCAGCCAAGAAGGGCCTTGGGTCACTGGGGCCAACGTCCTGACTTTC. This rearrangement joins TRBV4-1 to TRBJ2-6, with D uncertain. Germline V gives CDR1 MGHRA, CDR2 YSYEKL. Deletions cut 0 bases from V and 2 bases from J, with 14 bases between. CDR3 length: 18 residues.

At least ten counts were recorded for this clonotype. CDR3 nucleotide sequence: TGTGCCAGCAGGGGCCCTACAGGGCTCCCCTACGAGCAGTACTTC. Its protein product is CASRGPTGLPYEQYF. The chain combines TRBV2 with TRBJ2-7; weak D call: TRBD1 (6 bases). The germline V and J ends were trimmed by 6 bases and 2 bases, with 17 bases remaining between them. This CDR3 has 15 amino acids. CDR1 SNHLY and CDR2 FYNNEI come from the germline V gene.

This clonotype was recorded a few times. V and J are TRBV10-3 and TRBJ1-1; no clear D gene. CDR3 length: 15 amino acids. CDR1 is ENHRY and CDR2 is SYGVKD in the germline V gene. V was clipped by 0 bases and J by 1 base, with 9 bases between them. CDR3 nucleotides: TGTGCCATCAGTGAGTCACGGACGGGGAACACTGAAGCTTTCTTT. It yields the protein CAISESRTGNTEAFF.

The V call is TRBV5-1, the J call TRBJ2-1; D is undetermined. V was clipped by 0 bases and J by 6 bases, with 13 bases between them. The CDR3 consists of 15 residues. The germline gives CDR1 SGHRS, CDR2 YFSETQ. CDR3 bases: TGCGCCAGCAGCTTGGGGATCTATATAGGCAATGAGCAGTTCTTC. The encoded protein is CASSLGIYIGNEQFF.

There are a few counts of this clonotype. CDR3 in DNA: TGTGCCAGCAGCAATGGGGACAGGGCTTCGGGAGGCTACACCTTC. Amino acids: CASSNGDRASGGYTF. V and J are TRBV3-1 and TRBJ1-2; 9 bases agree with TRBD1. CDR1 is LGHDT, CDR2 YNNKEL, per germline (reference sequence). There are 15 residues in the CDR3. J lost 8 bases, V lost 5 bases, and 12 bases had no gene match.

This clonotype was observed many times. The V gene is TRBV7-6, the J gene TRBJ2-2, with 13 bases aligning to TRBD2. V dropped 8 bases and J dropped 3; count of bases not matched to a gene: 6. This CDR3 spans 16 amino acids. The germline gives CDR1 SGHVS, CDR2 FNYEAQ. CDR3 nucleotide sequence: TGTGCCAGCTCACTAGCGGGAGGGAGCTACACCGGGGAGCTGTTTTTT. Translated: CASSLAGGSYTGELFF.

This clonotype was picked up many times. The chain is built from TRBV28 and TRBJ2-5; D gene uncertain. Germline V gene sequence: CDR1 MDHEN, CDR2 SYDVKM. With 3 bases removed from V and 1 base from J, the gap between germline ends came to 12 bases. CDR3 size: 15 residues. Written as DNA, the CDR3 is TGTGCCAGCAGTTTTTCGATACCCCCCCAAGAGACCCAGTACTTC. The encoded protein is CASSFSIPPQETQYF. Using reference TRBV28 and TRBJ2-5 for the parts outside the CDR3, the full variable domain is DVKVTQSSRYLVKRTGEKVFLECVQDMDHENMFWYRQDPGLGLRLIYFSYDVKMKEKGDIPEGYSVSREKKERFSLILESASTNQTSMYLCASSFSIPPQETQYFGPGTRLLVL.

The rearrangement joins TRBV5-1 to TRBJ1-5; D is undetermined. CDR3 size: 13 residues. Germline V gene data show CDR1 as SGHRS and CDR2 as YFSETQ. Between the trimmed V and J ends, which lost 2 bases and 5 bases, there was a span of 8 bases. Written as DNA, the CDR3 is TGCGCCAGCAGCTTAGATGACGATCAGCCCCAGCATTTT. Translating gives CASSLDDDQPQHF.

This clonotype showed up just a few times. The CDR3: CASSLRTSGTDTQYF. DNA for the CDR3: TGTGCCAGCAGTCTGCGGACTAGCGGGACAGATACGCAGTATTTT. The chain uses TRBV2 and TRBJ2-3; TRBD2 aligns across 11 bases. Per germline, CDR1 SNHLY and CDR2 FYNNEI. The junction had 4 bases not matched to a gene; V was cut back by 5 bases and J by 3 bases. The CDR3 has 15 amino acids.